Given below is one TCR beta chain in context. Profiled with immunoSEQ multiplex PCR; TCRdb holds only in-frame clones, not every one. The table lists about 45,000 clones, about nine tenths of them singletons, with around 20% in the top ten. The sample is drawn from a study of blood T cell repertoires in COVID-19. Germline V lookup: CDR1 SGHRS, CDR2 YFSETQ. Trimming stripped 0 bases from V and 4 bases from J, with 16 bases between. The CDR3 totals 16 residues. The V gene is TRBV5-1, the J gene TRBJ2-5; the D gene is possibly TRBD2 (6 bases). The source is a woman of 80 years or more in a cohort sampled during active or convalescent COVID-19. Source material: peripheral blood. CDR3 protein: CASSLAVGGTVETQYF. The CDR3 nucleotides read TGCGCCAGCAGCTTGGCTGTCGGGGGAACAGTAGAGACCCAGTACTTC.